This record concerns one T cell receptor (beta chain) sequence. What it binds is not known. This sample was taken from a study of cytomegalovirus exposure and HLA in healthy donors. About the research overall: Early released data comprised around 85 million unique TCRs from HLA-typed donors.

Study outcomes and limitations: It was approximately 170 TCR beta chains that were listed as cytomegalovirus-associated.

The PCR was carried out with 60 Vbeta primers and 13 Jbeta primers. The repertoire was sequenced with immunoSEQ multiplex PCR; TCRdb's copy has only in-frame clones and lacks some. The sample holds some 170,000 clones; roughly 80% are singletons and the top ten take roughly 7.5%. The CDR3 runs to 14 residues. Germline values: CDR1 SGHRS, CDR2 YFSETQ. Sequenced: PBMCs. This rearrangement joins TRBV5-1 to TRBJ2-5, with 8 bases fitting TRBD2. The J call may be faulty, since TRBJ2-7 better matches the DNA end. This clonotype originated in a woman aged 25 to 39 in good health and CMV-seropositive. CDR3 in amino acids: CASSRRGETYEQYF. CDR3 in DNA: TGCGCCAGCAGCAGGCGGGGGGAGACCTACGAGCAGTACTTC.